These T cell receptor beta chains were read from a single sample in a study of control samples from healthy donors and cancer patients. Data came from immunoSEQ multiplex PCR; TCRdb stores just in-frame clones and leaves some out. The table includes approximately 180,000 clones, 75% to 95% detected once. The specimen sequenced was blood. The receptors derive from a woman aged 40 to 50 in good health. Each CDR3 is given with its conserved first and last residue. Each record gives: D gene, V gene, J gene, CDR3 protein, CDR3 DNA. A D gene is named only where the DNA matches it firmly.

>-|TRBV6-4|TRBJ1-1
CASSQQGGATEAFF
TGTGCCAGCAGCCAACAGGGCGGTGCCACTGAAGCTTTCTTT
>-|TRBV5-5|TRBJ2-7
CASSSGIYEQYF
TGTGCCAGCAGCTCTGGGATCTACGAGCAGTACTTC
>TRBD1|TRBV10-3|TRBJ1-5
CAISEGTEGMNQPQHF
TGTGCCATCAGTGAGGGGACAGAGGGAATGAATCAGCCCCAGCATTTT
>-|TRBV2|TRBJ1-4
CASNPGTPNEKLFF
TGTGCCAGCAATCCCGGGACCCCAAATGAAAAACTGTTTTTT
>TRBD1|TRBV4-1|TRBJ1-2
CASSQDSRGRGYGYTF
TGCGCCAGCAGCCAAGATAGCAGGGGGCGAGGCTATGGCTACACCTTC
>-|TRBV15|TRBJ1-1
CATSRDRGNTEAFF
TGTGCCACCAGCAGAGATCGGGGGAACACTGAAGCTTTCTTT
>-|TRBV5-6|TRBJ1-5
CASSGRGFSNQPQHF
TGTGCCAGCAGTGGGAGGGGGTTTAGCAATCAGCCCCAGCATTTT
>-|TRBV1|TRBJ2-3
CTSSRRSAGETTDTQYF
TGCACCAGCAGCCGTCGCTCCGCGGGGGAAACCACAGATACGCAGTATTTT
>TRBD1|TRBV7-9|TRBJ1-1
CASYTNTGAEAFF
TGTGCCAGCTATACGAATACAGGGGCTGAAGCTTTCTTT
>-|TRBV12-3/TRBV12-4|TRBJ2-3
CASSQGGPDTQYF
TGTGCCAGCAGCCAAGGGGGTCCAGATACGCAGTATTTT
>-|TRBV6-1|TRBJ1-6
CASSEEGYSSYNSPLHF
TGTGCCAGCAGTGAAGAGGGGTATAGCTCCTATAATTCACCCCTCCACTTT
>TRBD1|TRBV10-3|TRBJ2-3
CAIMGQHTDTQYF
TGTGCCATCATGGGACAGCACACAGATACGCAGTATTTT
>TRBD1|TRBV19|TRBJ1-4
CASSTRTGHEKLFF
TGTGCCAGTAGTACCCGGACAGGGCATGAAAAACTGTTTTTT
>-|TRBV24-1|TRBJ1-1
CATSDRTAFF
TGTGCCACCAGTGATAGAACGGCTTTCTTT
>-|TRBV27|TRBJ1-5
CASSPTAGDFQPQHF
TGTGCCAGCAGTCCCACCGCGGGCGACTTTCAGCCCCAGCATTTT
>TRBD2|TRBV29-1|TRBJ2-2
CSVLPGGREGGELFF
TGCAGCGTCCTGCCGGGAGGAAGGGAGGGCGGGGAGCTGTTTTTT
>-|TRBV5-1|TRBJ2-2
CASSLAGGRTNTGELFF
TGCGCCAGCAGCTTGGCCGGTGGCAGAACTAACACCGGGGAGCTGTTTTTT
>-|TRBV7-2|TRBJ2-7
CASSPGLGSSYEQYF
TGTGCCAGCAGCCCCGGGTTGGGGAGCTCCTACGAGCAGTACTTC
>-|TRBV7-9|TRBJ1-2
CASSLGGQGLGGYTF
TGTGCCAGCAGCTTAGGAGGTCAGGGATTGGGTGGCTACACCTTC
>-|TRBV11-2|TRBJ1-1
CASSSTQNTEAFF
TGTGCCAGCAGCTCTACACAGAACACTGAAGCTTTCTTT
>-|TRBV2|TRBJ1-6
CASSTNSPLHF
TGTGCCAGCAGTACTAATTCACCCCTCCACTTT
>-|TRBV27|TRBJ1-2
CASSEKANYGYTF
TGTGCCAGCAGCGAGAAGGCTAACTATGGCTACACCTTC
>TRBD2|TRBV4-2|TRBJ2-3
CASSPTSGGSDTQYF
TGTGCCAGCAGCCCGACTAGCGGGGGTTCGGATACGCAGTATTTT
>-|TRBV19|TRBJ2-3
CASSPFYPDTQYF
TGTGCCAGTAGTCCCTTCTACCCGGATACGCAGTATTTT
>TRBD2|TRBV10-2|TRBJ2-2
CASSDGGGYAGELFF
TGCGCCAGCAGTGACGGGGGGGGCTATGCCGGGGAGCTGTTTTTT
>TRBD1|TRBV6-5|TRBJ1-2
CASSSEGQGKYGYTF
TGTGCCAGCAGTTCAGAGGGACAGGGGAAGTATGGCTACACCTTC
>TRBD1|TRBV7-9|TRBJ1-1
CASSLRQGATEAFF
TGTGCCAGCAGCCTACGACAGGGGGCCACTGAAGCTTTCTTT